This T cell receptor (beta chain) was sequenced for a study of patients and donors after allogeneic stem cell transplantation. TCRdb reanalysed the RT-PCR reads using MiXCR and keeps one entry per CDR3 protein. The data contain about 230,000 distinct CDR3 sequences, approximately 14% of them singletons. This clonotype was seen a few times. Sequencing input: blood, either unsorted or a sorted T cell fraction (not recorded which). The receptor was derived from a human donor who was either an allogeneic HSCT recipient or a stem cell or donor lymphocyte infusion donor (not recorded which). It is not recorded whose cells these are; they may come from a transplant donor.

The CDR3 DNA is TGTGCCAGCAGCAGATCAATAGCGGGAGGCGAAGAGACCCAGTACTTC. Its protein product is CASSRSIAGGEETQYF. V gene TRBV3-1 combines with J gene TRBJ2-5; 10 positions match TRBD2. V dropped 5 bases and J dropped 3; count of bases not matched to a gene: 9. The germline V gene has CDR1 LGHDT and CDR2 YNNKEL (reference sequence). The CDR3 is made up of 16 amino acids.